This T cell receptor beta chain was retrieved from a study of T cells in Graves' hyperthyroidism and ophthalmopathy. Study-level information: Peripheral blood sampling occurred at initial diagnosis, before any treatment.

This CDR3 has 17 residues. Germline CDR1 and CDR2: SGHTA and FQGNSA. V dropped 8 bases and J dropped 2 bases, with 23 bases sitting between them. TCR beta CDR3 sequences were amplified from RNA transcripts. The TCR CDR3 first-round RT-PCR relied on the HTBI primer set. TCRdb analysed the multiplex PCR reads with MiXCR anew, one entry per CDR3 protein. Among fewer than 650,000 distinct CDR3 sequences listed, roughly 13% were seen once. Out of 10 ml of fresh peripheral blood came the PBMCs. This chain joins TRBV7-2 and TRBJ2-3; perhaps TRBD2 as D (7 bases). This clonotype was sampled from a woman under 40 with Graves' hyperthyroidism that later progressed to Graves' ophthalmopathy. Sequencing input: blood. In DNA form, the CDR3 reads TGTGCCAGCTGTCGAAAGGGGGGGGCGGCGGTCACAGATACGCAGTATTTT. Translating gives CASCRKGGAAVTDTQYF.